This T cell receptor beta chain derives from a study of T cell repertoires in ileal Crohn's disease. General observations from the study: Active smokers at surgery had more clonal expansions than non-smokers.

Germline trimming cut 5 bases from V and 10 bases from J; bases unmatched to any gene: 9. The CDR3 sequence is 15 residues long. The germline V gene encodes CDR1 SGHTA and CDR2 FQGTGA. The protocol was immunoSEQ multiplex PCR, while the TCRdb copy is restricted to in-frame clones and leaves out a portion. The sample lists 13,000 to 15,000 clones; nearly 90% were seen once. For this clone: The antigen is unknown.

Sequencing was done on a sample of ileal tissue. The V call is TRBV7-3, the J call TRBJ2-1; TRBD2 agrees at 12 bases. The receptor was derived from an adult with Crohn's disease. The CDR3 region is CASSLRLAGGHEQFF. The CDR3 DNA reads as TGTGCCAGCAGCCTAAGGCTAGCGGGAGGGCACGAGCAGTTCTTC.